Sequencing of this TCR beta chain was carried out in a study of spatial heterogeneity in lung cancer. Study in general: Consistently, beta-chain sequences turned up in larger numbers than alpha-chain sequences did. The average count in raw reads for each unique TCR and UMI combination exceeded nine appearances.

In TCRdb, the 5' RACE reads were re-called with MiXCR into one record per CDR3 protein. Found here are fewer than 55,000 distinct CDR3 sequences, approximately 7.6% of them singletons; the top ten hold about 13%. Indicated time point: sample taken at primary tumor resection. No cells were sorted before sequencing. The whole RNA sequenced was extracted from tumor, nontumor lung or frozen PBMC. There were 72 donors, all of them untreated patients with early-stage non-small cell lung cancer. By share, this clonotype ranks as medium-sized. This sample comprised PBMCs, obtained at surgery. This sequence originates from a female donor with early-stage non-small cell lung cancer.

The DNA for the CDR3 is TGTGCCACCAGCAGAGATTTTGCAGGGACTGAAGCTTTCTTT. It is translated as CATSRDFAGTEAFF. This rearrangement joins TRBV15 to TRBJ1-1; D may be TRBD1 (5 bases). V dropped 0 bases and J dropped 5 bases, with 10 bases sitting between them. Germline CDR1 LNHNV, CDR2 YYDKDF (reference sequence). This CDR3 spans 14 amino acids.